Listed here are 14 T cell receptor beta chains from one sample, sequenced in a study of T-cell reconstitution after alpha-beta-depleted transplantation in children. Preparation of the TCRbeta library used unique molecular identifiers. TCRdb recomputed calls from the PCR reads with MiXCR, one row per CDR3 protein. The table shows some 840,000 distinct CDR3 sequences, with approximately 15% occurring only once. Specimen: PBMCs, mostly from graft donor cells, collected 360 days after TCRalphabeta/CD19-depleted stem cell transplant. Receptors were obtained from a male patient between 10 and 17 years old who had a stem cell transplant for acute lymphoblastic leukemia, so the T cells may come from the graft donor.

This chain joins TRBV25-1 and TRBJ2-7; 12 nucleotides align to TRBD2. CDR1 is MGHDK and CDR2 is SYGVNS in the germline V gene. With V trimmed by 2 bases and J by 6 bases, 8 bases remained unmatched. The CDR3 contains 16 residues. DNA of the CDR3: TGTGCCAGCAGTGAACCCCAACTAGCGGGAGGCCCCGAGCAGTACTTC. This sequence encodes CASSEPQLAGGPEQYF.

This clonotype was seen many times. The genes are TRBV4-1 and TRBJ2-2; no clear D gene. V lost 2 bases and J 7 bases, leaving 5 bases between the germline ends. The CDR3 covers 12 residues. Germline V gene data show CDR1 as MGHRA and CDR2 as YSYEKL. CDR3 sequence (DNA): TGCGCCAGCAGCCAACAGCACGGGGAGCTGTTTTTT. Its protein product is CASSQQHGELFF.

V and J are TRBV27 and TRBJ2-1; perhaps D is TRBD1 or TRBD2 (5 bases each). The CDR3 runs to 16 residues. Germline V gives CDR1 MNHEY, CDR2 SMNVEV (reference sequence). V was cut by 7 bases and J by 3 bases, with 19 bases left in between. The CDR3 bases are TGTGCCAGCACCCGTGGGGACGGGTCAGTCTACAATGAGCAGTTCTTC. Translating gives CASTRGDGSVYNEQFF.

This CDR3 reads CASSEQSMNTEAFF. The CDR3 bases are TGTGCCAGCAGCGAACAGAGCATGAACACTGAAGCTTTCTTT. The chain couples TRBV9 to TRBJ1-1; no clear D. Per germline, CDR1 SGDLS and CDR2 YYNGEE. The CDR3 contains 14 residues. V lost 3 bases to trimming and J lost 0 bases, with 9 bases between them.

About this clonotype itself: A much larger clone lies a single base off, so this may be a read error. This CDR3 reads CASSMDRVTDTQYF. For the CDR3, the DNA is TGTGCCAGCAGCATGGACAGGGTCACAGATACGCAGTATTTT. The chain employs TRBV9 and TRBJ2-3; 8 nucleotides align to TRBD1. V lost 4 bases and J lost 2; bases outside the gene matches: 3. The CDR3 sequence is 14 residues long. The germline V gene has CDR1 SGDLS and CDR2 YYNGEE.

The chain combines TRBV7-9 with TRBJ2-1; D gene ambiguous. CDR1 and CDR2 from the germline V gene are SEHNR and FQNEAQ (reference sequence). The CDR3 loop spans 14 amino acids. The V gene lost 5 bases and the J gene lost 0 bases, with 8 bases spanning the gap. CDR3: CASSLTRSYNEQFF. The CDR3 DNA is TGTGCCAGCAGCCTTACCCGCTCCTACAATGAGCAGTTCTTC.

The chain joins TRBV5-1 to TRBJ2-4, with TRBD1 matching over 7 bases. CDR1 SGHRS and CDR2 YFSETQ come from the germline V gene. Unmatched junction bases numbered 10, after V lost 4 bases and J lost 0 bases. The CDR3 has 17 residues. CDR3 DNA: TGCGCCAGCAGCCCCCAAGGACAGGTCCTAGCCAAAAACATTCAGTACTTC. Amino acids: CASSPQGQVLAKNIQYF.

The CDR3 sequence is CAISESTGYQPQHF. The CDR3 DNA reads as TGTGCCATCAGTGAGTCAACAGGGTACCAGCCCCAGCATTTT. J is TRBJ1-5 and V is TRBV10-3, with a weak D call TRBD1 (6 bases). V shed 0 bases and J shed 7 bases, with 10 bases lying between them. Germline V gives CDR1 ENHRY, CDR2 SYGVKD. CDR3 length equals 14 residues.

Of note for this clonotype: The junction departs from germline at one end; a sequencing error may be responsible. The chain links TRBV28 to TRBJ2-2; TRBD2 matches at 9 bases. The germline V gene encodes CDR1 MDHEN and CDR2 SYDVKM. The CDR3 contains 15 residues. The DNA of the CDR3 is TGTGCCAGCACTTTAGCGGGAGTCCCCACCGGGGAGCTGTTTTTT. As protein: CASTLAGVPTGELFF.

This clonotype was observed a handful of times. The chain has TRBV6-5 and TRBJ2-3; TRBD1 aligns across 9 bases. V lost 2 bases, J lost 3 bases, and 3 bases stayed unmatched. The CDR3 covers 15 residues. In germline, CDR1 is MNHEY, CDR2 SVGAGI. CDR3 DNA sequence: TGTGCCAGCAGTTACAGGGACAGGGTAACAGATACGCAGTATTTT. Translating it yields CASSYRDRVTDTQYF.

The V gene is TRBV2, the J gene TRBJ2-7; tentative D call: TRBD2 (7 bases). The CDR3 loop spans 13 amino acids. V gave up 3 bases and J gave up 2 bases, with 8 bases separating them. Per the germline V gene, CDR1 is SNHLY and CDR2 is FYNNEI. The CDR3 spells CASSDGGPYEQYF. The DNA of the CDR3 is TGTGCCAGCAGTGACGGGGGGCCCTACGAGCAGTACTTC.

A few counts support this clonotype. V usage is TRBV5-5 and J usage is TRBJ2-5; TRBD2 aligns across 11 bases. The CDR3 is made up of 15 amino acids. Germline CDR1 SGHKS, CDR2 YYEKEE (reference sequence). J was trimmed by 4 bases and V by 3 bases; bases with no gene match: 5. CDR3 residues: CASSWGLAARETQYF. The CDR3 bases are TGTGCCAGCAGCTGGGGACTAGCGGCAAGAGAGACCCAGTACTTC.

In its sample, this clonotype was seen a few times. V usage is TRBV5-1 and J usage is TRBJ2-1; TRBD1 matches at 7 bases. The CDR3 extends over 15 amino acids. The germline V gene has CDR1 SGHRS and CDR2 YFSETQ. V lost 1 base to trimming and J lost 2 bases; unmatched junction nucleotides: 3. As DNA, the CDR3 is TGCGCCAGCAGCTTGAGGGGGCCCCCCTACAATGAGCAGTTCTTC. Translation: CASSLRGPPYNEQFF.

This clonotype was counted a few times. The CDR3 nucleotides are TGCGCCAGCCAAGGTTCGGGGTACGAGCAGTACTTC. This sequence encodes CASQGSGYEQYF. The rearrangement uses TRBV5-1 and TRBJ2-7; a possible D gene is TRBD2 (5 bases). The V gene's germline CDR1 is SGHRS and CDR2 YFSETQ. V was pared by 7 bases and J by 4 bases, with 12 bases between. This CDR3 comprises 12 residues.